The entry below describes one T cell receptor beta chain. This sample was taken from a study of blood T cell repertoires in COVID-19. Per the authors' pipeline: By means of reference gene primer amplification, nucleated cell counts were estimated. Profiling relied on immunoSEQ multiplex PCR, and the TCRdb table lists in-frame clones only, not all of them. That table gives V, J and clone size, and the DNA gave D and trimming. Of 150,000 to 200,000 clones in the sample, roughly 89% were seen once. V was shortened by 6 bases and J by 1 base, with 19 bases between the two germline ends. Germline V gene data show CDR1 as MDHEN and CDR2 as SYDVKM. The CDR3 sequence is 18 residues long.

The sample comprised peripheral blood. V gene TRBV28 combines with J gene TRBJ1-6; tentatively, D is TRBD1 (6 bases). The sequence came from a woman aged 70-85 years with COVID-19, enrolled during active disease. This CDR3 reads CASRSIYRVGSYNSPLHF. The CDR3, as DNA: TGTGCCAGCAGGTCTATCTACAGGGTAGGGTCCTATAATTCACCCCTCCACTTT. The variable domain in full, with the rest retrieved from reference TRBV28 and TRBJ1-6, is DVKVTQSSRYLVKRTGEKVFLECVQDMDHENMFWYRQDPGLGLRLIYFSYDVKMKEKGDIPEGYSVSREKKERFSLILESASTNQTSMYLCASRSIYRVGSYNSPLHFGNGTRLTVT.